These T cell receptor beta chains were read from a single sample in a study of response to subunit inactivated influenza vaccine. TCRdb ran MiXCR on the RT-PCR reads and lists one entry per CDR3 protein. The sample lists roughly 670,000 distinct CDR3 sequences, approximately 14% occurring once. The sequencing used PBMCs from blood, collected about 14 days before vaccination. The receptors shown here come from a man aged 50-59 years who received an inactivated influenza vaccine. Each CDR3 is given with its conserved first and last residue. Each record gives: V gene, D gene, CDR3 protein. D genes are given only for firm matches.

>TRBV18|TRBD2
CASSPFSGSSNEQFF
>TRBV20-1|TRBD2
CSATEREGPHNEQFF
>TRBV11-2|-
CASSLDLVGGETQYF
>TRBV5-1|-
CASGEQPNYGYTF
>TRBV24-1|-
CATSGISDTGELFF
>TRBV19|-
CASTGNSGRYNEQFF
>TRBV12-3/TRBV12-4|-
CASANSGQIHQPQHF
>TRBV6-5|-
CASSYSPRDGNTIYF
>TRBV10-3|-
CAIRGASSDTEAFF
>TRBV4-3|TRBD1
CASSHEPNLGGAYNEQFF
>TRBV9|-
CASSVSTTGNSPLHF
>TRBV12-3/TRBV12-4|TRBD1
CASSLRQGRGETQYF
>TRBV20-1|-
CSARDNAGGFDEQFF
>TRBV11-2|TRBD1
CASSSLGLGTGDYEQYF
>TRBV10-3|-
CAISDLPLAGPTDTQYF
>TRBV12-3/TRBV12-4|-
CASSFWVENTIYF
>TRBV27|TRBD2
CASSLKGGGAMDTQYF
>TRBV20-1|-
CSARLPFSSSYNSPLHF
>TRBV29-1|TRBD2
CSAGTSSNNEQFF
>TRBV7-2|-
CASSHRELGRETQYF
>TRBV5-1|-
CASSRGGGTYNEQFF
>TRBV6-5|TRBD1
CASSYFRGMGGYTF
>TRBV10-3|TRBD1
CAISPGGQGTYNEQFF
>TRBV5-1|TRBD1
CASSATGIANEKLFF
>TRBV6-2/TRBV6-3|TRBD1
CASTPGQGAYNEQFF
>TRBV11-2|-
CASSLVVGGYSTDTQYF
>TRBV14|TRBD1
CASSRITGGSGNTIYF
>TRBV5-1|-
CASSLASRAQNTEAFF
>TRBV7-2|-
CASSPGRQSNSPLHF
>TRBV20-1|-
CSAPLPGGRGETQYF
>TRBV7-8|-
CASSSSPGQLEQYF
>TRBV20-1|TRBD2
CSARGLDLRLGGRYTGELFF